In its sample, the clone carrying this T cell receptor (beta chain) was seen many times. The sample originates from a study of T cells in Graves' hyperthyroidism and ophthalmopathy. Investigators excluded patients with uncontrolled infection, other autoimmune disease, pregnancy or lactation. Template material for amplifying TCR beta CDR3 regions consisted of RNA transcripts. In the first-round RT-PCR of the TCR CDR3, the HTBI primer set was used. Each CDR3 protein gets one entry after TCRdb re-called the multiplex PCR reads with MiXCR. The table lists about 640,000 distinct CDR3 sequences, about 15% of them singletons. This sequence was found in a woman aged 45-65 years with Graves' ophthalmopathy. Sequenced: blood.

The CDR3 nucleotides read TGTGCCAGCAGCCCCGGGAGAAGATCGAACACTGAAGCTTTCTTT. Its translation is CASSPGRRSNTEAFF. This chain links TRBV13 with TRBJ1-1; D is ambiguous. V was cut by 5 bases and J by 1 base, with 14 bases left in between. The CDR3 has 15 amino acids. CDR1 is PRHDT and CDR2 is FYEKMQ in the germline V gene (reference sequence).